This TCR beta chain came from a study of cytomegalovirus exposure and HLA in healthy donors. About the research overall: Unique TCR beta sequences numbering 95 million to 130 million came from 150 million to 200 million T cells in an earlier analysis. Whole-study results and caveats: The study designated some 180 TCR beta chains cytomegalovirus-associated.

The CDR3 runs to 13 residues. The germline V gene has CDR1 SNHLY and CDR2 FYNNEI. Trimming took 8 bases from V and 2 from J; bases not matched to a gene: 4. Healthy bone marrow donors made up the donors. PCR amplification relied on 60 Vbeta primers (plus 13 Jbeta primers). Produced via immunoSEQ multiplex PCR; TCRdb's table is partial and in-frame only. Of roughly 150,000 clones in the sample, about three quarters were seen once. Notes on this clone: Its antigen is undetermined.

The sequenced sample consisted of PBMCs. The chain recombines TRBV2 with TRBJ2-7; TRBD1 agrees at 9 bases. This sequence was found in a male donor in good health and CMV-seronegative. The CDR3 DNA reads TGTGCCAGCTTTCGGACAGGGGCCTACGAGCAGTACTTC. It codes for CASFRTGAYEQYF.